The source of this T cell receptor (beta chain) is a study of shared T cell receptors in the human thymus. Germline lookup yields CDR1 LNHNV and CDR2 YYDKDF (reference sequence). The CDR3 runs 15 residues. V lost 5 bases, J lost 1 base, and 12 bases lay in between. Generated by immunoSEQ multiplex PCR, the TCRdb table keeps only in-frame clones and is missing some. The sample consists of about 380,000 clones, roughly 94% of them appearing once. What was sequenced was thymocytes. This sequence joins TRBV15 and TRBJ1-5; D gene unclear. This sequence originates from a human donor. CDR3 protein: CATSLRHGSNQPQHF. In DNA form, the CDR3 reads TGTGCCACCAGCTTGCGGCATGGGAGCAATCAGCCCCAGCATTTT.